The 20 T cell receptor beta chains in this list originate from one sample, sequenced in a study of blood T cells in healthy people across ages. Then a second PCR, running roughly 7 to 12 cycles, was carried out with a sample-barcoded 5' primer and a J-beta primer mix. MiXCR was run by TCRdb on the 5' RACE reads, yielding one entry per CDR3 protein. In the table there are about 1,800,000 distinct CDR3 sequences, 28% of which are singletons. Sequences were obtained from blood. Receptor source: a woman in her twenties or thirties in good health.

The chain couples TRBV29-1 to TRBJ1-2; D gene ambiguous. Germline CDR1 SQVTM, CDR2 ANQGSEA. The V end was cut by 7 bases, the J end by 4 bases, with 16 bases between. The CDR3 is 13 amino acids. CDR3 protein: CSGADGVLYGYTF. CDR3 nucleotide sequence: TGCAGCGGCGCGGACGGTGTCCTCTATGGCTACACCTTC.

Concerning this clonotype: A much larger clone lies one base from this, so it may be a read error. This chain uses TRBV7-2 with TRBJ2-1; possible D gene TRBD1, 6 bases. Germline V gene lookup returns CDR1 SGHTA and CDR2 FQGNSA. The CDR3 contains 13 residues. Trimming took off 4 bases at V and 11 bases at J, with 15 bases between the two ends. CDR3 in amino acids: CASSSTGFSKQFF. The CDR3 DNA reads as TGTGCCAGCAGCTCCACAGGGTTCAGTAAGCAGTTCTTC. The full variable domain, in which reference TRBV7-2 and TRBJ2-1 provide the parts outside the CDR3, is GAGVSQSPSNKVTEKGKDVELRCDPISGHTALYWYRQSLGQGLEFLIYFQGNSAPDKSGLPSDRFSAERTGGSVSTLTIQRTQQEDSAVYLCASSSTGFSKQFFGPGTRLTVL.

This clonotype came up a few times. The chain links TRBV6-5 to TRBJ2-1, with TRBD2 identical over 7 bases. Unmatched junction bases numbered 13, after V lost 0 bases and J lost 2 bases. Germline loops: CDR1 MNHEY, CDR2 SVGAGI. The CDR3 is made up of 19 amino acids. CDR3 DNA sequence: TGTGCCAGCAGTTACTCCCTGCCCCCGGGGGGTATCCCCTACAATGAGCAGTTCTTC. The encoded protein is CASSYSLPPGGIPYNEQFF.

In the case of this clonotype: A much larger clonotype is one base distant, so this may be a read error. This chain links TRBV18 with TRBJ2-7, with 10 bases matching TRBD1. This CDR3 comprises 15 residues. Germline loops: CDR1 KGHSH, CDR2 LQKENI. CDR3 sequence (DNA): TGTGTCAGCTCACGCGGGACAGGGGATCTCTACGAGCAGTACTTC. Translated, it gives CVSSRGTGDLYEQYF.

The genes are TRBV5-6 and TRBJ2-1; D gene ambiguous. The V gene's germline CDR1 is SGHDT and CDR2 YYEEEE. The CDR3 is 12 amino acids. V was shortened by 0 bases and J by 9 bases, with 7 bases between the two germline ends. The CDR3 loop reads CASSLVSIEQFF. DNA of the CDR3: TGTGCCAGCAGCTTGGTCAGTATTGAGCAGTTCTTC.

Details on this clonotype: With a much larger clone just one base away, this may be a read error. The gene calls are TRBV29-1 and TRBJ2-7; D may be TRBD2 (7 bases). The J call may be faulty, since TRBJ2-5 better matches the DNA end. Germline CDR1 reads SQVTM; CDR2 reads ANQGSEA. This CDR3 comprises 11 residues. The CDR3 DNA follows: TGCAGCGTTGGAAGGGGGGGGACCCAGTACTTC. Amino acids: CSVGRGGTQYF.

The V gene is TRBV7-9, the J gene TRBJ2-7; D ambiguous. Germline V lookup: CDR1 SEHNR, CDR2 FQNEAQ (reference sequence). The CDR3 is made up of 13 amino acids. Trimming stripped 5 bases from V and 7 bases from J, with 15 bases between. The CDR3, as DNA: TGTGCCAGCAGCCAAAGACTCGACAATGAGCAGTACTTC. It is translated as CASSQRLDNEQYF.

Regarding this clonotype: A read error is possible here, since a much larger clone lies one base away. This sequence joins TRBV29-1 and TRBJ2-1; the match to TRBD2 covers 12 bases. The DNA end favors TRBJ2-7, so the J call may be wrong. The CDR3 sequence is 15 residues long. Per the germline V gene, CDR1 is SQVTM and CDR2 is ANQGSEA. The CDR3 region has the DNA TGCAGCGCTCAGAAGACTAGCGGGAGTCTCAATGAGCAGTACTTC. Its translation: CSAQKTSGSLNEQYF.

This clonotype was detected many times. This chain uses TRBV6-6 with TRBJ2-5; 7 bases are a match to TRBD1. Losses at the gene ends were 2 bases for V and 4 bases for J; bases not matched to a gene: 4. CDR1 is MNHNY and CDR2 is SVGAGI in the germline V gene (reference sequence). The CDR3 loop spans 14 amino acids. CDR3 in amino acids: CASSYAGGPETQYF. For the CDR3, the DNA is TGTGCCAGCAGTTACGCAGGGGGTCCAGAGACCCAGTACTTC.

The table lists this clonotype with many counts. J is TRBJ2-7 and V is TRBV10-3; 7 bases line up with TRBD1. Losses at the gene ends were 8 bases for V and 3 bases for J; bases not matched to a gene: 4. There are 12 residues in the CDR3. Germline V gene data show CDR1 as ENHRY and CDR2 as SYGVKD. The CDR3 protein is CAISTGNYEQYF. The CDR3 nucleotides are TGTGCCATCTCGACAGGGAACTACGAGCAGTACTTC.

This clonotype was recorded at least ten times. The V gene is TRBV5-1, the J gene TRBJ2-1, with D possibly being TRBD2 (7 bases). Between the trimmed V and J ends, which lost 4 bases and 3 bases, there was a span of 17 bases. From germline, CDR1 is SGHRS and CDR2 YFSETQ. CDR3 length: 16 amino acids. CDR3 region: CASSQMGGAVYNEQFF. As DNA, the CDR3 is TGCGCCAGCAGCCAAATGGGGGGGGCAGTCTACAATGAGCAGTTCTTC.

This sequence joins TRBV5-6 and TRBJ2-2; TRBD1 or TRBD2 may be the D gene (5 bases each). CDR1 SGHDT and CDR2 YYEEEE come from the germline V gene. The CDR3 consists of 15 residues. The V end lost 4 bases, the J end lost 4 bases, and 14 bases lay between the germline ends. The CDR3 protein is CASSTTGAFTGELFF. The CDR3 region has the DNA TGTGCCAGCAGCACCACCGGGGCCTTCACCGGGGAGCTGTTTTTT.

This sequence joins TRBV9 and TRBJ1-1; no clear D gene. This CDR3 is built from 13 residues. Germline-derived CDR1 and CDR2 are SGDLS and YYNGEE. V was shortened by 0 bases and J by 4 bases, with 7 bases between the two germline ends. The CDR3 DNA is TGTGCCAGCAGCGTAGGGAGGTCCACTGAAGCTTTCTTT. Its protein is CASSVGRSTEAFF.

The sample holds a few counts of this clonotype. The chain uses TRBV20-1 and TRBJ1-3, with TRBD1 as a possible D gene (6 bases). The CDR3 has 15 amino acids. V was pared by 0 bases and J by 0 bases, with 9 bases between. CDR1 is DFQATT, CDR2 SNEGSKA, per germline (reference sequence). CDR3 sequence: CSARDSRGSGNTIYF. The DNA for the CDR3 is TGCAGTGCTAGAGATTCCAGGGGCTCTGGAAACACCATATATTTT.

As for this clonotype: One base away lies a much larger clone, so this may be a sequencing read error. This chain links TRBV11-2 with TRBJ2-7; TRBD2 aligns across 11 bases. The germline gives CDR1 SGHAT, CDR2 FQNNGV. The CDR3 sequence is 17 residues long. The chain's CDR3 is CASSRIPTSGSTYQQYF. CDR3 in DNA: TGTGCCAGCAGCCGGATTCCAACTAGCGGGAGTACCTACCAGCAGTACTTC.

V gene TRBV3-1 combines with J gene TRBJ2-6; TRBD1 agrees at 8 bases. Looked up from germline, CDR1 is LGHDT and CDR2 is YNNKEL (reference sequence). V shed 4 bases, J shed 2 bases, and the junction held 10 bases outside the gene matches. The CDR3 is 18 amino acids. DNA for the CDR3: TGTGCCAGCAGCCCCAGGACAGGGAAACCGACTGGGGCCAACGTCCTGACTTTC. Translation gives CASSPRTGKPTGANVLTF.

At least ten counts were recorded for this clonotype. The V and J genes are TRBV6-1 and TRBJ2-7; maybe TRBD2 (6 bases). Germline CDR1 is MNHNS and CDR2 is SASEGT. The CDR3 has 13 residues. V dropped 7 bases and J dropped 2 bases, with 12 bases sitting between them. CDR3 sequence: CASNWRETYEQYF. The CDR3 DNA reads TGTGCCAGCAACTGGAGGGAAACCTACGAGCAGTACTTC.

Regarding this clonotype: The junction and the germline gene differ at one end; a read error may be behind it. The CDR3 loop reads CAGSLGAGAYTDTQYF. CDR3 DNA sequence: TGCGCCGGCAGCTTGGGGGCAGGGGCCTACACAGATACGCAGTATTTT. The chain uses TRBV5-1 and TRBJ2-3, with D perhaps TRBD1 (6 bases). CDR3 size: 16 residues. The germline gives CDR1 SGHRS, CDR2 YFSETQ.

In its sample, this clonotype was seen a few times. The V gene is TRBV11-2, the J gene TRBJ1-2, with D possibly being TRBD1 (5 bases). The CDR3 is made up of 17 amino acids. Trimming stripped 4 bases from V and 0 bases from J, with 18 bases between. Per germline, CDR1 SGHAT and CDR2 FQNNGV. The CDR3 sequence: CASSSGTLLSANYGYTF. The CDR3 nucleotides read TGTGCCAGCAGCTCCGGGACTTTATTGAGTGCTAACTATGGCTACACCTTC.

This clonotype was picked up a small number of times. This chain joins TRBV7-9 and TRBJ2-7; maybe TRBD1 (5 bases). This CDR3 has 13 amino acids. Germline CDR1 is SEHNR and CDR2 is FQNEAQ (reference sequence). The ends were cut back, 2 bases at V and 5 bases at J, with 10 bases in the middle. CDR3 sequence (DNA): TGTGCCAGCAGCTTAAGGGGCTGGGACGAGCAGTACTTC. It codes for CASSLRGWDEQYF.